This T cell receptor (beta chain) was sequenced for a study of control samples from healthy donors and cancer patients. V lost 5 bases, J lost 5 bases, and 10 bases stayed unmatched. Germline-derived CDR1 and CDR2 are SEHNR and FQNEAQ (reference sequence). This CDR3 comprises 15 residues. Only one count was recorded for this clone. Some clones are missing from TCRdb's copy, which holds only in-frame ones; the method was immunoSEQ multiplex PCR. The sample consists of about 130,000 clones, roughly 94% of them appearing once. The source of this sequence is a man aged 55 to 70 with colorectal cancer. The J gene is TRBJ2-5, the V gene TRBV7-9; 8 nucleotides line up with TRBD1. What was sequenced was PBMCs. This chain's CDR3 is CASSSQKHRGETQYF. The CDR3 DNA reads TGTGCCAGCAGCAGCCAGAAGCACAGGGGGGAGACCCAGTACTTC.